These 4 T cell receptor beta chains were all obtained from the same sample, sequenced in a study of CD4 and CD8 cells across lung adenocarcinoma regions (dated by TCRdb to between 2017 and 2018). The library was obtained by PCR. Sequencing relied on a HiSeq X Ten. In TCRdb, the public reads were trimmed at Q25 with fastp and aligned with MiXCR, with productive beta chains retained. Rows with a matching CDR3 protein are joined into one entry that keeps the most common DNA and genes. The sample table holds about 7,700 distinct CDR3 sequences, of which roughly 40% were seen once. The ten largest account for approximately 28% of the sample. The specimen sequenced was CD4+ T cells from the margin of a lung tumor. The cell subset or site tag for this specimen amounts to: tumor margin region. The receptors stem from a male donor with lung adenocarcinoma. The CD4 and CD8 labels of this study may be unreliable.

On this clonotype itself: The junction does not match germline at one end; this may be a read error. This sequence joins TRBV27 and TRBJ2-3; 9 bases are shared with TRBD2. CDR1 is MNHEY, CDR2 SMNVEV, per germline (reference sequence). This CDR3 is built from 19 residues. In DNA, the CDR3 is TGTGCCAGCAGAGCCACGGGGCTAGCGGGGCAGTCTGCCACAGATACGCAGTATTTC. Protein sequence: CASRATGLAGQSATDTQYF.

The rearrangement uses TRBV6-1 and TRBJ2-1; 9 bases are shared with TRBD2. Trimming cost V 6 bases and J 5 bases; bases outside gene matches: 8. The germline V gene has CDR1 MNHNS and CDR2 SASEGT. This CDR3 comprises 15 residues. The CDR3 coding sequence is TGTGCCAGCAGCCCTGGACTAGCGAGACACAATGAGCAGTTCTTC. Its translation is CASSPGLARHNEQFF.

This clonotype was observed many times. A much larger clone sits a single nucleotide away, making a read error possible. The V gene is TRBV10-1, the J gene TRBJ2-1, with D possibly matching TRBD2 (5 bases). The J call may be incorrect, as the DNA end agrees better with TRBJ2-7. The CDR3 totals 14 residues. Germline V gene sequence: CDR1 WNHNN, CDR2 SYGVQD (reference sequence). CDR3 loop: CASSDSLAVNEQYF. In DNA, the CDR3 is TGCGCCAGCAGTGATTCCCTAGCTGTCAATGAGCAGTACTTC.

This clonotype was counted only a few times. A read error may explain this, as a much larger clone is one base away. This sequence joins TRBV6-1 and TRBJ2-1; 8 positions agree with TRBD2. J gave up 10 bases and V 2 bases, and 10 bases lay outside the gene matches. The germline CDR1 and CDR2 sequences are MNHNS and SASEGT. The CDR3 runs to 15 residues. The CDR3, as DNA: TGTGCCAGCAGTGAATCGGGAGGGAGCTCCTACGAGCAGTTCTTC. Amino acids: CASSESGGSSYEQFF.